This is a list of T cell receptor beta chains from one sample in a study of memory CD4+ T cells and cytomegalovirus serostatus. Here immunoSEQ multiplex PCR was the method, and the copy in TCRdb shows in-frame clones only, minus some. The data show about 57,000 clones, 65% to 80% seen once. The sequenced sample consisted of memory CD4+ T cells from blood. These receptors were collected from an adult in good health and CMV-seronegative. Each CDR3 is given with its conserved first and last residue. The D gene is left open where the match is weak. Size is omitted from some rows. Given values are once, few, many or a class for expanded clones.

>NA|NA|TRBJ2-7|TRBV20-1
TGCAGTGCGAAGGGGGCCTACGAGCAGTACTTC
CSAKGAYEQYF
>NA|NA|TRBJ2-6|TRBV5-1
TGCGCCAGCAAGGAAAGGAGATTGGGGGGCTCTGGGGCCAACGTCCTGACTTTC
CASKERRLGGSGANVLTF
>TRBD1|NA|TRBJ2-5|TRBV5-1
TGCGCCAGTAGGACAGGGGCCGGGGAGACCCAGTACTTC
CASRTGAGETQYF
>NA|NA|TRBJ1-5|TRBV19
TGTGCCAGTAGTTCAGCTCATAGCAATCAGCCCCAGCATTTT
CASSSAHSNQPQHF
>NA|NA|TRBJ1-4|TRBV9
TGTGCCAGCAGCCCCAGGCCTGCAACTAATGAAAAACTGTTTTTT
CASSPRPATNEKLFF
>NA|NA|TRBJ1-5|TRBV27
TGTGCCAGCAGTTTACGACCCGGGAACCAGCCCCAGCATTTT
CASSLRPGNQPQHF
>NA|NA|TRBJ2-2|TRBV7-7
TGTGCCAGCAGCTTAGATCCCGGGACGACCGGGGAGCTGTTTTTT
CASSLDPGTTGELFF
>TRBD1|few|TRBJ1-6|TRBV18
TGTGCCAGCTCACGACAGGGGAATCAATCACCCCTCCACTTT
CASSRQGNQSPLHF
>NA|NA|TRBJ1-1|TRBV5-6
TGTGCCAGCAGCTTGTTGACACTAATGAACACTGAAGCTTTCTTT
CASSLLTLMNTEAFF
>TRBD1|NA|TRBJ2-2|TRBV5-1
TGCGCCAGCAGCTTGGATCCCGGGACAGGGGGGGCCGGGGAGCTGTTTTTT
CASSLDPGTGGAGELFF
>NA|few|TRBJ1-5|TRBV28
TGTGCCAGCAGTTTACGAGGGGCAAGACAGCCCCAGCATTTT
CASSLRGARQPQHF
>NA|NA|TRBJ2-5|TRBV7-9
TGTGCCAGCAGCTTAGCCCAAGAGACCCAGTACTTC
CASSLAQETQYF
>NA|NA|TRBJ2-1|TRBV4-1
TGCGCCAGCAGCCAAGATATCCGCGCTAGCAATGAGCAGTTCTTC
CASSQDIRASNEQFF
>TRBD2|NA|TRBJ2-1|TRBV29-1
TGCAGCGTGAATAGCGGGACTGCTAATGAGCAGTTCTTC
CSVNSGTANEQFF
>NA|NA|TRBJ1-4|TRBV6-6
TGTGCCAGCAGCCCCCCCACAGGAAGCACTAATGAAAAACTGTTTTTT
CASSPPTGSTNEKLFF
>NA|NA|TRBJ2-1|TRBV14
TGTGCCAGCAGCCAGAATAGCGTTGCTGAGCAGTTCTTC
CASSQNSVAEQFF
>TRBD2|NA|TRBJ2-3|TRBV29-1
TGCAGCGTCGGGGCGGGGGTCGGCTGGGATACGCAGTATTTT
CSVGAGVGWDTQYF
>NA|NA|TRBJ2-7|TRBV7-2
TGTGCCAGCAGCTTAGTGGGCGAGCAGTACTTC
CASSLVGEQYF
>NA|once|TRBJ1-2|TRBV28
TGTGCCAGCAGTCCTCGGACCTTTTTGAGTGGCTACGCCTTC
CASSPRTFLSGYAF
>NA|NA|TRBJ2-7|TRBV6-1
TGTGCCAGCAGTGAAAAGGTGGCCTACGAGCAGTACTTC
CASSEKVAYEQYF
>TRBD1|NA|TRBJ1-2|TRBV5-6
TGTGCCAGCAGTTGGGACAGAGGTTCTATGGGCTACACCTTC
CASSWDRGSMGYTF
>TRBD2|NA|TRBJ2-3|TRBV2
TGTGCCAGCAGTTCTAGCGGGGGGGCAGATACGCAGTATTTT
CASSSSGGADTQYF
>NA|NA|TRBJ2-2|TRBV6-4
TGTGCCAGCAGGGCGAACACCGGGGAGCTGTTTTTT
CASRANTGELFF
>TRBD2|NA|TRBJ2-1|TRBV7-9
TGTGCCAGCAGCGAAGACCGGGGACTAGCGGCGATTAATGAGCAGTTCTTC
CASSEDRGLAAINEQFF
>NA|NA|TRBJ1-1|TRBV19
TGTGCCAGTAGTATAGGTGAGCGGACTGAAGCTTTCTTT
CASSIGERTEAFF
>NA|NA|TRBJ1-1|TRBV5-6
TGTGCCAGCAGGTGGGGGACGGTTAACACTGAAGCTTTCTTT
CASRWGTVNTEAFF
>NA|once|TRBJ1-1|TRBV4-1
TGCGCCAGCAGCCAAGGTCTCCTTGCGCGGAAGCTGAACACTGAAGCTTTCTTT
CASSQGLLARKLNTEAFF
>NA|NA|TRBJ2-7|TRBV7-9
TGTGCCAGCAGCCCGAGTCGTGCCAAGGAGGAGCAGTACTTC
CASSPSRAKEEQYF
>TRBD2|NA|TRBJ2-7|TRBV5-4
TGTGCCAGCAGCAGGCCTAGCGGGGGCTCCTACGAGCAGTACTTC
CASSRPSGGSYEQYF
>TRBD1|many|TRBJ1-2|TRBV5-6
TGTGCCAGCAGCCTACAGGGGGCGGATGGCTACACCTTC
CASSLQGADGYTF
>NA|once|TRBJ2-3|TRBV2
TGTGCCAGCATCGGTTATCGCACAGATACGCAGTATTTT
CASIGYRTDTQYF
>NA|NA|TRBJ1-1|TRBV10-3
TGTGCCACGCGCAGGGAACGGGAAGCTTTCTTT
CATRREREAFF
>NA|NA|TRBJ1-5|TRBV2
TGTGCCAGCAGTGAAGCGGTGTCGGGACTTGGGACGCCCCAGCATTTT
CASSEAVSGLGTPQHF
>TRBD1|few|TRBJ1-1|TRBV27
TGTGCCAGCAGTCCAAGAGGGGGCTCTGAAGCTTTCTTT
CASSPRGGSEAFF
>NA|few|TRBJ1-2|TRBV19
TGTGCCAGTAGTATAGATCGGAGGACAGTCTATGGCTACACCTTC
CASSIDRRTVYGYTF
>TRBD1|NA|TRBJ2-6|TRBV5-6
TGTGCCAGCAGCCCCGCAGGGGGTGCTCAGCACGTCCTGACTTTC
CASSPAGGAQHVLTF
>NA|NA|TRBJ1-4|TRBV28
TGTGCCAGCAGTGACCCAGCCGGGCGATTGGAAAAACTGTTTTTT
CASSDPAGRLEKLFF
>TRBD2|NA|TRBJ2-3|TRBV4-1
TGCGCCAGCTCTTTAGCGGGAGGCCTTAGCACAGATACGCAGTATTTT
CASSLAGGLSTDTQYF
>TRBD2|NA|TRBJ2-7|TRBV7-6
TGTGCCAGCAGCCCGACTAGCGGGAGCGTCTACGAGCAGTACTTC
CASSPTSGSVYEQYF
>NA|NA|TRBJ2-7|TRBV18
TGTGCCAGCTCACCCCGCTTCCTGGAGCAGTACTTC
CASSPRFLEQYF
>NA|medium-sized|TRBJ1-6|TRBV6-1
TGTGCCAGCGTGACCAACTATAATTCACCCCTCCACTTT
CASVTNYNSPLHF
>NA|NA|TRBJ2-1|TRBV15
TGTGCCACCAGCCAGCGGGCCCCTCCTTACAATGAGCAGTTCTTC
CATSQRAPPYNEQFF
>TRBD2|NA|TRBJ2-2|TRBV5-1
TGCGCCAGCAGCCTGACAACTAGCGACACCGGGGAGCTGTTTTTT
CASSLTTSDTGELFF
>NA|NA|TRBJ2-7|TRBV9
TGTGCCAGCAGCCCAGACGCCTTCTACGAGCAGTACTTC
CASSPDAFYEQYF
>NA|NA|TRBJ1-4|TRBV7-8
TGTGCCAGCAGCGCGCAGATTGGGACTAATGAAAAACTGTTTTTT
CASSAQIGTNEKLFF
>NA|NA|TRBJ1-5|TRBV7-9
TGTGCCAGCAGCTTAGAGGGAGGGAGTCAGCCCCAGCATTTT
CASSLEGGSQPQHF
>NA|few|TRBJ2-7|TRBV10-3
TGTGCCATCAGCGCCACCGACCAGCAGTACTTC
CAISATDQQYF
>NA|NA|TRBJ2-5|TRBV19
TGTGCCAGCAGAAGACAGGGAGGTTTGGACTTGGAGACCCAGTACTTC
CASRRQGGLDLETQYF
>NA|NA|TRBJ2-3|TRBV15
TGTGCCACCAGCAGAGGCCCCCCGGGAGATACGCAGTATTTT
CATSRGPPGDTQYF
>TRBD1|NA|TRBJ1-2|TRBV27
TGTGCCAGCAGTAATACAGGGGGCGCAGGATATGGCTACACCTTC
CASSNTGGAGYGYTF
>TRBD2|once|TRBJ2-7|TRBV5-1
TGCGCCAGCAGCTACCGGGAGGCCTCCTACGAGCAGTACTTC
CASSYREASYEQYF
>NA|NA|TRBJ2-1|TRBV12-5
TGTGCTAGTGGGTCTTTCGAGCAGTTCTTC
CASGSFEQFF
>TRBD1|NA|TRBJ1-1|TRBV2
TGTGCCAGCAGTGAGGACAGGGGTTACGCCGAAGCTTTCTTT
CASSEDRGYAEAFF
>NA|NA|TRBJ2-7|TRBV6-5
TGTGCCAGCAGTTACTCGATATCACAGTCCTACGAGCAGTACTTC
CASSYSISQSYEQYF
>NA|NA|TRBJ1-3|TRBV9
TGTGCCAGCAGCGTGAGTCCCCGGACAAGAGGAAACACCATATATTTT
CASSVSPRTRGNTIYF
>NA|NA|TRBJ2-7|TRBV7-9
TGTGCCAGCAGCACCTCCCTCTACGAGCAGTACTTC
CASSTSLYEQYF
>TRBD1|NA|TRBJ1-1|TRBV9
TGTGCCAGCAGCGTATTACAGGGGGCTGAAGCTTTCTTT
CASSVLQGAEAFF
>NA|NA|TRBJ1-6|TRBV12-5
TGTGCTAGTGGTTTGGAAGTTGGGGTGTCACCCCTCCACTTT
CASGLEVGVSPLHF
>NA|NA|TRBJ2-2|TRBV9
TGTGCCAGCAGCGTAGCTGCGAGTACCGGGGAGCTGTTTTTT
CASSVAASTGELFF